This T cell receptor beta chain is drawn from a study of blood T cell repertoires in COVID-19 (dated by TCRdb to 2019 to 2021). About the full investigation: Samples from collaborators originated in the United States, Italy and Spain and spanned both the acute and convalescent phases of COVID-19. The sample metadata nearly always contained a de-identified subject ID, COVID-19 status, age in years and sex. A freely available public database, intended as a resource for researchers studying the immune response to SARS-CoV-2, is where the repertoires were released. Samples came from the ongoing ImmuneRACE study (first 160 participants) plus 1,254 subjects from 6 global collaborators. Deeply sampled blood TCRbeta repertoires from subjects exposed to, actively infected with, or recovered from COVID-19 were included in the dataset. Where HLA class I and class II types were available, the types were taken from metadata supplied by the sample provider, not from assay-based typing. The prospective study material was composed of cDNA or gDNA derived from T cells, B-cell-depleted T cells, or PBMCs.

The CDR3 holds 15 amino acids from the cysteine to the phenylalanine. Here the CDR3 DNA is all that survives: 45 bases in frame from base 1. The germline V gene supplies CDR1 KGHSH and CDR2 LQKENI. The germline ends are 11 bases apart after V is trimmed by 3 bases and J by 0 bases. Samples from volunteer blood donors who had recovered from COVID-19 were contributed by a second Seattle source. Collaborating institutions collected whole blood in K2EDTA tubes following their own protocols. Collaborator samples were shipped for TCRbeta analysis as frozen whole blood, isolated PBMCs, or DNA extracted from either sample type. Of note for this clone: There is no known antigen for this receptor. No qualities accompany the bases; no much larger clone lies one base away.

The immunoSEQ Assay, a bias-controlled multiplex PCR, was used to amplify TCRbeta CDR3 regions from genomic DNA. Turning to the authors' computational methods: The number of nucleated cells in each sample was estimated from the amplification of reference gene primers within the assay. To quantify the absolute abundance of each unique TCRbeta CDR3 rearrangement, sequence reads were collapsed and filtered. Productive Simpson clonality was computed per sample as the square root of Simpson's diversity index over productive rearrangements. The source is immuneACCESS, and TCRdb retained only in-frame sequences with V and J called. Part of the clones is not carried over; for the studies checked, unresolved V genes explain less than half of this, and the remainder is unexplained. V, J and clone size are taken as reported in that table, and D and trimming were inferred from the DNA itself. This sample gives 300,000 or so clones in total; 87% of them show up just once. Approximately 1.5% of the sample rests with the top ten.

Points the paper makes about the study in general: How much clinical and demographic metadata was included differed by source and by participant, and the metadata was provided uncurated.

The chain employs TRBV18 and TRBJ1-1, with TRBD1 as a weak D call on 5 bases. What was sequenced was peripheral blood. The receptor was isolated from a woman in her thirties or forties who had recovered from COVID-19. The DNA sequence reads TGTGCCAGCTCACCCCCGGGGACTGTGAACACTGAAGCTTTCTTT. This sequence encodes CASSPPGTVNTEAFF.